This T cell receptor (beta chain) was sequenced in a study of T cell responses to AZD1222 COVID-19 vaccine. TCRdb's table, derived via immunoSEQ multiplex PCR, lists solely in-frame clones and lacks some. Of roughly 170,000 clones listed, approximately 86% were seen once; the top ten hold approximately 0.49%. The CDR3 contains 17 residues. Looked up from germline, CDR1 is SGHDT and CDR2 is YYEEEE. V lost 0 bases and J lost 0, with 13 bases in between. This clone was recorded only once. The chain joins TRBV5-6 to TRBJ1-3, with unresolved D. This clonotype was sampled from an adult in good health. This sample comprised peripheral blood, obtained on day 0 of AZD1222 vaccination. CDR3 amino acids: CASSLVSAGFSGNTIYF. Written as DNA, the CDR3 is TGTGCCAGCAGCTTGGTATCGGCGGGCTTCTCTGGAAACACCATATATTTT.